This TCR beta chain was found in a study of blood T cell repertoires in COVID-19. Method: immunoSEQ multiplex PCR; TCRdb's copy keeps in-frame clones and lacks some. The table records about 260,000 clones, about 88% of them present only once. The V and J ends lost 5 bases and 6 bases, in that order; junction bases with no gene match: 7. Germline V gene sequence: CDR1 MDHEN, CDR2 SYDVKM. This CDR3 contains 15 residues. The sample taken for sequencing was PBMCs or T cells enriched from blood (not recorded which). The chain uses TRBV28 and TRBJ2-4; 10 bases align to TRBD2. The clonotype originates from a woman in her forties or fifties who had recovered from COVID-19. In nucleotides, the CDR3 is TGTGCCAGCAGTCCCGAAGCGGGGGGGGGAAACATTCAGTACTTC. This codes for CASSPEAGGGNIQYF. Complete variable domain (other parts from reference TRBV28 and TRBJ2-4): DVKVTQSSRYLVKRTGEKVFLECVQDMDHENMFWYRQDPGLGLRLIYFSYDVKMKEKGDIPEGYSVSREKKERFSLILESASTNQTSMYLCASSPEAGGGNIQYFGAGTRLSVL.